The rows below give T cell receptor beta chains drawn from one sample of a study of T cells in Graves' hyperthyroidism and ophthalmopathy. TCRdb processed the multiplex PCR reads anew with MiXCR; each CDR3 protein has one entry. This table holds hundreds of thousands of distinct CDR3 sequences, just under 20% found once. Sequencing was done on a sample of blood. The receptors derive from a man in his forties with Graves' ophthalmopathy. The CDR3 runs from the conserved cysteine through the conserved F or W. The order of the fields is CDR3 length, J gene, V gene, CDR3 protein.

12 | TRBJ2-7 | TRBV20-1 | CSGERISYEQYF
12 | TRBJ2-7 | TRBV12-3/TRBV12-4 | CASGRGGYEQYF
14 | TRBJ2-3 | TRBV7-2 | CASSLAGNTDTQYF
14 | TRBJ2-7 | TRBV30 | CAWSVGGGAYEQYF
12 | TRBJ2-5 | TRBV27 | CASSLKWETQYF
16 | TRBJ1-4 | TRBV7-2 | CASTTKGPGAKEKLFF
12 | TRBJ2-2 | TRBV3-1 | CASDTGVGELFF
15 | TRBJ1-5 | TRBV19 | CASSAQHGLGQPQHF
13 | TRBJ2-3 | TRBV10-3 | CAISGGDVDTQYF
15 | TRBJ2-7 | TRBV18 | CASSPGGVGYGEQYF
15 | TRBJ2-7 | TRBV28 | CASSPRTDLIYEQYF
15 | TRBJ2-7 | TRBV19 | CASSAAGTGTYEQYF